A single sample is the source of the 9 T cell receptor beta chains below, sequenced in a study of T-cell reconstitution after alpha-beta-depleted transplantation in children. The TCRbeta library was prepared with unique molecular identifiers. MiXCR, applied by TCRdb to the PCR reads, yields one record per CDR3 protein. The repertoire holds hundreds of thousands of distinct CDR3 sequences, over 9.5% seen once, with 2% in the top ten. Material: PBMCs, obtained before TCRalphabeta/CD19-depleted stem cell transplant. These receptors were collected from a child aged 2-15 years with inherited bone marrow failure, due to receive a stem cell transplant.

This clonotype was seen a few times. V is TRBV30 and J is TRBJ1-2; TRBD1 aligns across 9 bases. V lost 5 bases to trimming and J lost 8 bases; unmatched junction nucleotides: 9. Germline CDR1 is GTSNPN and CDR2 is SVGIG (reference sequence). The CDR3 is made up of 13 amino acids. CDR3 DNA: TGTGCCTGGGCCCCGGACAGGGGAGGAGGCTACACCTTC. Translation gives CAWAPDRGGGYTF.

This clonotype was counted ten times or more. This chain uses TRBV4-2 with TRBJ2-1; maybe TRBD1 (5 bases). Germline V gene lookup returns CDR1 LGHNA and CDR2 YNFKEQ. There are 19 residues in the CDR3. Trimming stripped 0 bases from V and 1 base from J, with 19 bases between. The CDR3 reads CASSQDRGLSFGSYNEQFF. In DNA form, the CDR3 reads TGTGCCAGCAGCCAAGATAGGGGATTGTCGTTCGGTTCCTACAATGAGCAGTTCTTC.

This clonotype was seen many times. This chain's CDR3 is CASSPPSLAVQETQYF. The CDR3 region has the DNA TGTGCCAGCAGTCCCCCCTCTCTAGCGGTTCAAGAGACCCAGTACTTC. The V call is TRBV6-1, the J call TRBJ2-5, with TRBD2 matching over 7 bases. CDR3 length equals 16 residues. From germline, CDR1 is MNHNS and CDR2 SASEGT. The V segment lost 5 bases and the J segment 2 bases; nucleotides outside the gene matches: 11.

This clonotype was seen repeatedly, ten times or more. CDR3 protein: CSVMGGKSSYNEQFF. CDR3 nucleotide sequence: TGCAGCGTCATGGGGGGGAAAAGCTCCTACAATGAGCAGTTCTTC. The chain recombines TRBV29-1 with TRBJ2-1; TRBD2 aligns across 7 bases. The CDR3 consists of 15 residues. The trim removed 6 bases at V and 0 bases at J, leaving 8 bases unmatched. Germline V gene lookup returns CDR1 SQVTM and CDR2 ANQGSEA.

With respect to this clonotype: This clone may be a read error of a much larger clone one base away. V usage is TRBV6-2 or TRBV6-3 and J usage is TRBJ2-7, with TRBD2 identical over 11 bases. The germline V gene has CDR1 MNHEY and CDR2 SVGEGT. There are 16 residues in the CDR3. Here the CDR3 reads CASSYATSGASYERYF. In nucleotides, the CDR3 is TGTGCCAGCAGTTACGCGACTAGCGGGGCCTCCTACGAGCGGTACTTC.

At least ten counts were recorded for this clonotype. The chain joins TRBV12-3 or TRBV12-4 to TRBJ2-1; 12 bases are shared with TRBD2. This CDR3 contains 13 residues. J lost 9 bases, V lost 6 bases, and 3 bases had no gene match. The CDR3 region is CASSPSGRGEQFF. In DNA, the CDR3 is TGTGCCAGCAGCCCTAGCGGGAGGGGTGAGCAGTTCTTC.

This clonotype was counted ten times or more. This chain connects TRBV15 to TRBJ1-1, with D tentatively TRBD1 (5 bases). This CDR3 is 15 amino acids long. V lost 0 bases to trimming and J lost 3 bases, with 11 bases between them. Germline-derived CDR1 and CDR2 are LNHNV and YYDKDF (reference sequence). In nucleotides, the CDR3 is TGTGCCACCAGCAGAGATCAGGGTATTGACACTGAAGCTTTCTTT. It yields the protein CATSRDQGIDTEAFF.

Many counts were recorded for this clonotype. This chain joins TRBV1 and TRBJ2-3; TRBD2 is the table's D call and was not checked against the DNA. TRBV1 is annotated as a pseudogene. CDR3 length: 16 residues. CDR3 in amino acids: CTSSQVPGSGTDTQYF. The CDR3 nucleotides read TGCACCAGCAGCCAAGTTCCGGGGAGTGGCACAGATACGCAGTATTTT.

The chain links TRBV27 to TRBJ1-4, with 7 positions matching TRBD1. The V and J ends lost 6 bases and 0 bases, in that order; junction bases with no gene match: 22. The germline V gene encodes CDR1 MNHEY and CDR2 SMNVEV (reference sequence). The CDR3 is 21 amino acids. The CDR3 loop is CASRLGKSQTGQTATNEKLFF. The CDR3, as DNA: TGTGCCAGCAGACTGGGAAAAAGCCAAACGGGACAGACTGCAACTAATGAAAAACTGTTTTTT.